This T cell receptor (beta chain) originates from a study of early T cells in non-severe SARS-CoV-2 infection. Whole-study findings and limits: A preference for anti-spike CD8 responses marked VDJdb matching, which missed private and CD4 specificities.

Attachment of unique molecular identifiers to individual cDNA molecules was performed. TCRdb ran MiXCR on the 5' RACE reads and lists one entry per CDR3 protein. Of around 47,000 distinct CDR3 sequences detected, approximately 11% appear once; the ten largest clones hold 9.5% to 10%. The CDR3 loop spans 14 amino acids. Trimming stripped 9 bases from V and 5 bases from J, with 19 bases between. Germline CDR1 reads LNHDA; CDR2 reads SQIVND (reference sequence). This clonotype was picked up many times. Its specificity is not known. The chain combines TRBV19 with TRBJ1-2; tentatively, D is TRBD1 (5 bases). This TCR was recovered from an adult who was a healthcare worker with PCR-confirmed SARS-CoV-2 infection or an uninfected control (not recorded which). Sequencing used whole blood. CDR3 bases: TGTGCCAGCATTAATCCTCGGGACCGATATGGCTACACCTTC. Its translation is CASINPRDRYGYTF.